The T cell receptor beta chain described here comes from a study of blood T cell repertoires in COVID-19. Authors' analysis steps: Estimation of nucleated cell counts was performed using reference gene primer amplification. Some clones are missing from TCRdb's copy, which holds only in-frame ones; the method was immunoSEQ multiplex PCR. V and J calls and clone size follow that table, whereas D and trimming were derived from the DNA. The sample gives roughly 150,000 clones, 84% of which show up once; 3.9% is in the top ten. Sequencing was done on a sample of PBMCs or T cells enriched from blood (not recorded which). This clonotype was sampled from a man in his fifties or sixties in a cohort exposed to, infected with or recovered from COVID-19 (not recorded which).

CDR3 DNA sequence: TGTGCCAGCAGCTTAGGGAGCGGGGTGATCGACAATGAGCAGTTCTTC. This sequence encodes CASSLGSGVIDNEQFF. J is TRBJ2-1 and V is TRBV7-2, with 7 bases fitting TRBD2. The germline V gene encodes CDR1 SGHTA and CDR2 FQGNSA. With 1 base clipped from V and 5 bases from J, the junction kept 8 bases outside the gene matches. CDR3 length: 16 residues.